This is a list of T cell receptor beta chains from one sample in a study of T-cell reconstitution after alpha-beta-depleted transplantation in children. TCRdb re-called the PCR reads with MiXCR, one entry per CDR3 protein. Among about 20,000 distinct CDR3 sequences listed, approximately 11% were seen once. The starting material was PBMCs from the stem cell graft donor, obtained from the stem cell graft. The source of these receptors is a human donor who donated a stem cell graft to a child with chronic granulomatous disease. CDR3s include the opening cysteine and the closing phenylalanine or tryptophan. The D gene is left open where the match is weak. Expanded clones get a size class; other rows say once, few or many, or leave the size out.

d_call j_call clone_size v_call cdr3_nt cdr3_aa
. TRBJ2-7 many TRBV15 TGTGCCACCAGCAGGGAAAACTCCTACGAGCAGTACTTC CATSRENSYEQYF
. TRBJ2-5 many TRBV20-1 TGCAGTGCTCCCCCGGCGGGAGAGACCCAGTACTTC CSAPPAGETQYF
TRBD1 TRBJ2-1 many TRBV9 TGTGCCAGCAGCGAGCGCCGGGACAGGGGGCCTTACAATGAGCAGTTCTTC CASSERRDRGPYNEQFF
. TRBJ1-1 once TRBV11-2 TGTGCCAGCAGCGGGTACAGGGAGGGTACTGAAGCTTTCTTT CASSGYREGTEAFF
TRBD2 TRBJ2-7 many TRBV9 TGTGCCAGCAGCCTAGGGACTAGCTCCTACTACGAGCAGTACTTC CASSLGTSSYYEQYF
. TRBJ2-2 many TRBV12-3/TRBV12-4 TGTGCCAGCAGTTTAGGAAGACCTAATGACAGGGAGGGGAGTACCGGGGAGCTGTTTTTT CASSLGRPNDREGSTGELFF
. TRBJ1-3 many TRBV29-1 TGCAGCGCCGGGAACAGGGCTTACGGAAACACCATATATTTT CSAGNRAYGNTIYF
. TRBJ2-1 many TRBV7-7 TGTGCCAGCAGTTCTAGGTGGGGTGATGATGAGCAGTTCTTC CASSSRWGDDEQFF
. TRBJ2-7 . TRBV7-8 TGTGCCAGCAGCTTATTTAGGACCTACGAGCAGTACTTC CASSLFRTYEQYF
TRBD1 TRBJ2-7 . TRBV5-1 TGCGCCAGCAGCTTGCGGACAGGGACGAGTGGCGAGCAGTACTTC CASSLRTGTSGEQYF
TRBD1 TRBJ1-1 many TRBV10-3 TGTGCCATCAGTGTGTCTCCAGGGGGGAGCACTGAAGCTTTCTTT CAISVSPGGSTEAFF
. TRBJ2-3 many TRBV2 TGTGCCAGCAGTGACCAGGGGAATACGCAGTATTTT CASSDQGNTQYF
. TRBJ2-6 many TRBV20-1 TGCAGTGCTGGTCACGGGGGCCCGCTTATCTCTGGGGCCAACGTCCTGACTTTC CSAGHGGPLISGANVLTF
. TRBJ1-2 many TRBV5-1 TGCGCCAGCAGCTTGACGGATTCTAACTATGGCTACACCTTC CASSLTDSNYGYTF
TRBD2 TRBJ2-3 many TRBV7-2 TGTGCCAGCAGCTTACCTAGCGGGGACACAGATACGCAGTATTTT CASSLPSGDTDTQYF
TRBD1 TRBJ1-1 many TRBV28 TGTGCCAGCAAACCAATCAGGGGGGGAGTAGCGAACACTGAAGCTTTCTTT CASKPIRGGVANTEAFF
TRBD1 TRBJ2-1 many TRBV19 TGTGCCAGTAGCCCAGGGGGAAACTACAATGAGCAGTTCTTC CASSPGGNYNEQFF
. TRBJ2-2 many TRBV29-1 TGCAGCGTTGAAAGCAGGGAAATGAACACCGGGGAGCTGTTTTTT CSVESREMNTGELFF
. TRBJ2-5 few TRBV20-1 TGCAGTGCTAGAACAGGGCTTGGTGAGACCCAGTACTTC CSARTGLGETQYF
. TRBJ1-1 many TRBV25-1 TGTGCCAGCAGTCCCGGACAGTGGAACACTGAAGCTTTCTTT CASSPGQWNTEAFF
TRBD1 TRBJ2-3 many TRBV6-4 TGTGCCAGCAGTGACGGGACAGGGACAGATACGCAGTATTTT CASSDGTGTDTQYF
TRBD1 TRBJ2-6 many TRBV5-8 TGTGCCAGCAGCTCCACACCGGGACAGGGGGGCTCTGGGGCCAACGTCCTGACTTTC CASSSTPGQGGSGANVLTF
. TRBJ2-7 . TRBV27 TGTGCCACGTTCGGGCCGACCTACGAGCAGTACTTC CATFGPTYEQYF
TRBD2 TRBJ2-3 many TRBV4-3 TGCGCCAGCAGCCAAGAGGCTAGCGGGGGGACAGCAGATACGCAGTATTTT CASSQEASGGTADTQYF
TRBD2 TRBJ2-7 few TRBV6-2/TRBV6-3 TGTGCCAGCAGTTCCATTCTAGCGGGGGGCTCCGAGCAGTACTTC CASSSILAGGSEQYF
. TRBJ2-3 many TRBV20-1 TGCAGTGCTCTAAGCGGAACCTCCACAGATACGCAGTATTTT CSALSGTSTDTQYF
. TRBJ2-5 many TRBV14 TGTGCCAGCAGCTACTACCTGGGAGAGGAGACCCAGTACTTC CASSYYLGEETQYF
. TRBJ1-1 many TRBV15 TGTGCCACCAGCAGAGGCCAATTGGACACTGAAGCTTTCTTT CATSRGQLDTEAFF
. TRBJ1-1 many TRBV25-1 TGTGCCAGCAGGGAAGGACATACTGAAGCTTTCTTT CASREGHTEAFF
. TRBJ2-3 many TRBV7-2 TGTGCCAGCAGCTTCGGGGTCGGCACAGATACGCAGTATTTT CASSFGVGTDTQYF
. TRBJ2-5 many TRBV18 TGTGCCAGCTCACCACGAGGAGGGGAGACCCAGTACTTC CASSPRGGETQYF
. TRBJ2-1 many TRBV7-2 TGTGCCAGCAGTTCCCCTTTCGGGACGAGCACCGAGCAGTTCTTC CASSSPFGTSTEQFF
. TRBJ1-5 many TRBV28 TGTGCCAGCACCCGGGGCAATCAGCCCCAGCATTTT CASTRGNQPQHF
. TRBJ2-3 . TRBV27 TGTGCCAGCAGTTCCCTCTATTCTTCCACAGATACGCAGTATTTT CASSSLYSSTDTQYF
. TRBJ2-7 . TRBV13 TGTGCCAGCAGCTTAGCACAGGAGAACTACGAGCAGTACTTC CASSLAQENYEQYF
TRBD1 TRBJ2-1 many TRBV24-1 TGTGCCACCAGTGATTTGCGGACAGGGGAGGAGCAGTTCTTC CATSDLRTGEEQFF
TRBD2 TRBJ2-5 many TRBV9 TGTGCCAGCAGCCCCACAAGACTAGCGGTGTACCAAGAGACCCAGTACTTC CASSPTRLAVYQETQYF
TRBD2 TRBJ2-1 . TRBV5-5 TGTGCCAGCAGCCCCTGGACTAGCGGGAGTGGTGAGCAGTTCTTC CASSPWTSGSGEQFF
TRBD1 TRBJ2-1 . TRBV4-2 TGTGCCAGCAGCCGACCTGGACAGGGGGATAACAATGAGCAGTTCTTC CASSRPGQGDNNEQFF
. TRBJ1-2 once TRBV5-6 TGTGCCAGGAGCCCTGGGCACACCTGCTATGGCTACACCTTC CARSPGHTCYGYTF
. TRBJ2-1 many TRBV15 TGTGCCACCAGCAGAGATCCCCAGGATTACAATGAGCAGTTCTTC CATSRDPQDYNEQFF
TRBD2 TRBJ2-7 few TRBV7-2 TGTGCCAGCAGCACCCCGCCGGGACTAGCGGGGGGCCCCCCCTACGAGCAGTACTTC CASSTPPGLAGGPPYEQYF
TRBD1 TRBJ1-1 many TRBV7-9 TGTGCCAGCAGCCCCTGGACAGGGGCGGAGAACACTGAAGCTTTCTTT CASSPWTGAENTEAFF
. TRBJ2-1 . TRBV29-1 TGCAGCGTTGAAGATCTGGCGGCTGAGCAGTTCTTC CSVEDLAAEQFF
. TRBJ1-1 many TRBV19 TGTGCCAGTAGTAACCTTGGGGGTTTTGAAGCTTTCTTT CASSNLGGFEAFF
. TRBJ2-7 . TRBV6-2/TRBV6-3 TGTGCCATAACTCGGGGACTTCTCGAGGACTACGAGCAGTACTTC CAITRGLLEDYEQYF
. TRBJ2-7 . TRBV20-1 TGCAGTGCTAGGGTGGTGGTTGGCTACGAGCAGTACTTC CSARVVVGYEQYF
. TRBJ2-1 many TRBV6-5 TGTGCCAGCGAAAGGGCGAGCGAGCAGTTCTTC CASERASEQFF
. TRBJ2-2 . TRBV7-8 TGTGCCAGCATCCAAGGGACGTCCGGGGAGCTGTTTTTT CASIQGTSGELFF
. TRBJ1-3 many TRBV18 TGTGCCAGCTCACCGGGACATAATGCAGGAAACACCATATATTTT CASSPGHNAGNTIYF
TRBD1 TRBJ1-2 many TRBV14 TGTGCCAGCAGCCAGAACAGGGGGCTCTATGGCTACACCTTC CASSQNRGLYGYTF
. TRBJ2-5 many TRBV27 TGTGCCAGCAGTTTACGGGGGACCCAGTACTTC CASSLRGTQYF
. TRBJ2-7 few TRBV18 TGTGCCAGCTCACCACCGGCCGCGGGGGACATATACGAGCAGTACTTC CASSPPAAGDIYEQYF
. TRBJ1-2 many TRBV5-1 TGCGCCAGCAGCTTTCAGGGCGGGGACTATGGCTACACCTTC CASSFQGGDYGYTF
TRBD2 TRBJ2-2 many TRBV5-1 TGCGCCAGCAGCTTGAGGACTAGCGGGAACACCGGGGAGCTGTTTTTT CASSLRTSGNTGELFF